The clone carrying this T cell receptor beta chain was recorded many times. Its antigen is still unknown. This sample is drawn from a study of T cells in Graves' hyperthyroidism and ophthalmopathy. Study in general: Pretreatment peripheral blood was obtained at initial diagnosis.

Patients aged 18 to 65 had newly diagnosed hyperthyroidism lasting under 2 months. Exclusion followed for patients with uncontrolled infection, other autoimmune disease, pregnancy or lactation. Amplification of TCR beta CDR3 regions was performed using RNA transcripts as template. A first-round RT-PCR of the TCR CDR3 used the HTBI primer set. TCRdb redid the calling of the multiplex PCR reads with MiXCR, one entry per CDR3 protein. The repertoire holds around 110,000 distinct CDR3 sequences, with around a sixth as singletons. Study outcomes and limitations: A 13 V-J signature model discriminated ophthalmopathy versus stable hyperthyroidism.

V gave up 8 bases and J gave up 2 bases, with 13 bases separating them. Germline CDR1 MNHEY, CDR2 SMNVEV (reference sequence). CDR3 length equals 14 residues. The V call is TRBV27, the J call TRBJ2-1; either TRBD1 or TRBD2 may fit D (5 bases each). The sample taken for sequencing was blood. The clonotype comes from a woman aged 45-65 years with Graves' hyperthyroidism. The CDR3 reads CASLRDATYNEQFF. The CDR3 DNA follows: TGTGCCAGCCTCCGGGACGCAACCTACAATGAGCAGTTCTTC.